These T cell receptor beta chains were read from a single sample in a study of vaccination and CD4 T cells after COVID-19. Using its own MiXCR run on the PCR reads, TCRdb lists one record per CDR3 protein. The sample yields some 10,000 distinct CDR3 sequences, 46% seen once. Their specific antigens are unknown. Source material: CD4+ T cells from blood, cultured in vitro. The receptors here all came from a human donor who had recovered from COVID-19. Each CDR3 is given with its conserved first and last residue. D genes are given only for firm matches. A clone size is listed for some rows: how often the clone was seen (once, few, many), or a class if it is expanded.

V gene: TRBV12-3/TRBV12-4; J gene: TRBJ2-1; clone size: -; D gene: -; CDR3 protein: CASSLAGGPYEQFF; CDR3 DNA: TGTGCCAGCAGTTTAGCGGGGGGGCCCTATGAGCAGTTCTTC
V gene: TRBV6-2/TRBV6-3; J gene: TRBJ2-4; clone size: once; D gene: -; CDR3 protein: CASRPGPAENIQYF; CDR3 DNA: TGTGCCAGCAGACCGGGACCAGCCGAAAACATTCAGTACTTC
V gene: TRBV19; J gene: TRBJ2-6; clone size: few; D gene: -; CDR3 protein: CASSTDSSGANVLTF; CDR3 DNA: TGTGCTAGTAGTACTGACAGCTCTGGGGCCAACGTCCTGACTTTC
V gene: TRBV7-9; J gene: TRBJ1-1; clone size: -; D gene: -; CDR3 protein: CASSLGMNTEAFF; CDR3 DNA: TGTGCCAGCAGCTTAGGGATGAACACTGAAGCTTTCTTT
V gene: TRBV20-1; J gene: TRBJ2-1; clone size: few; D gene: TRBD2; CDR3 protein: CSARASGGSVASVYNEQFF; CDR3 DNA: TGCAGTGCTAGAGCTAGCGGGGGTAGCGTTGCGAGCGTCTACAATGAGCAGTTCTTC
V gene: TRBV7-6; J gene: TRBJ1-5; clone size: few; D gene: -; CDR3 protein: CASSSRGGEPQHF; CDR3 DNA: TGTGCCAGCAGCTCTCGAGGGGGTGAGCCCCAGCATTTT
V gene: TRBV7-2; J gene: TRBJ1-4; clone size: -; D gene: -; CDR3 protein: CASSLGSVEKLFF; CDR3 DNA: TGTGCCAGCAGCTTAGGGAGTGTCGAAAAACTGTTTTTT
V gene: TRBV27; J gene: TRBJ1-1; clone size: few; D gene: -; CDR3 protein: CASSHPPGTEAFF; CDR3 DNA: TGTGCCAGCAGCCACCCTCCGGGCACTGAAGCTTTCTTT
V gene: TRBV5-4; J gene: TRBJ2-2; clone size: -; D gene: TRBD2; CDR3 protein: CASSGSGGPNTGELFF; CDR3 DNA: TGTGCCAGCAGCGGAAGCGGGGGCCCGAACACCGGGGAGCTGTTTTTT
V gene: TRBV11-3; J gene: TRBJ2-3; clone size: -; D gene: TRBD1; CDR3 protein: CASSRRDRGRTDTQYF; CDR3 DNA: TGTGCCAGCAGCAGACGGGACAGGGGGCGAACAGATACGCAGTATTTT
V gene: TRBV2; J gene: TRBJ1-1; clone size: -; D gene: -; CDR3 protein: CASGQTYTEAFF; CDR3 DNA: TGTGCCAGCGGCCAGACGTACACTGAAGCTTTCTTT
V gene: TRBV12-3/TRBV12-4; J gene: TRBJ1-5; clone size: -; D gene: TRBD1; CDR3 protein: CASSKEQGAGQPQHF; CDR3 DNA: TGTGCCAGCAGCAAAGAACAGGGGGCAGGACAGCCCCAGCATTTT
V gene: TRBV7-9; J gene: TRBJ2-5; clone size: -; D gene: -; CDR3 protein: CASSLVGETQYF; CDR3 DNA: TGTGCCAGCAGCTTAGTTGGAGAGACCCAGTACTTC
V gene: TRBV20-1; J gene: TRBJ2-3; clone size: few; D gene: -; CDR3 protein: CGGKKPSTDTQYF; CDR3 DNA: TGCGGGGGGAAGAAGCCTTCCACAGATACGCAGTATTTT
V gene: TRBV15; J gene: TRBJ2-5; clone size: -; D gene: -; CDR3 protein: CATSRDRGTQYF; CDR3 DNA: TGTGCCACCAGCAGAGATCGTGGGACCCAGTACTTC
V gene: TRBV12-3/TRBV12-4; J gene: TRBJ2-7; clone size: few; D gene: TRBD1; CDR3 protein: CASRPGGSYEQYF; CDR3 DNA: TGTGCCAGCAGACCAGGGGGCTCCTACGAGCAGTACTTC
V gene: TRBV7-8; J gene: TRBJ1-2; clone size: -; D gene: -; CDR3 protein: CASSFLGGYTF; CDR3 DNA: TGTGCCAGCAGCTTTCTAGGGGGCTACACCTTC
V gene: TRBV7-2; J gene: TRBJ1-2; clone size: -; D gene: -; CDR3 protein: CASSSPRETLYGYTF; CDR3 DNA: TGTGCCAGCAGCTCTCCTCGGGAGACTCTCTATGGCTACACCTTC
V gene: TRBV18; J gene: TRBJ1-4; clone size: -; D gene: TRBD1; CDR3 protein: CASSPPGQGSNNEKLFF; CDR3 DNA: TGTGCCAGCTCACCGCCGGGACAGGGGTCCAATAATGAAAAACTGTTTTTT
V gene: TRBV30; J gene: TRBJ1-4; clone size: few; D gene: TRBD1; CDR3 protein: CAWSRGQNEKLFF; CDR3 DNA: TGTGCCTGGAGTAGGGGGCAGAATGAAAAACTGTTTTTT
V gene: TRBV12-3/TRBV12-4; J gene: TRBJ2-1; clone size: -; D gene: -; CDR3 protein: CASSLAPRGWNEQFF; CDR3 DNA: TGTGCCAGCAGTTTAGCCCCCCGGGGATGGAATGAGCAGTTCTTC
V gene: TRBV7-2; J gene: TRBJ2-1; clone size: -; D gene: -; CDR3 protein: CASSRRDNYNEQFF; CDR3 DNA: TGTGCCAGCAGCCGGCGGGACAACTACAATGAGCAGTTCTTC
V gene: TRBV2; J gene: TRBJ1-2; clone size: -; D gene: -; CDR3 protein: CASSGTSGTYGYTF; CDR3 DNA: TGTGCCAGCAGTGGGACCTCGGGGACGTACGGCTACACCTTC
V gene: TRBV19; J gene: TRBJ1-6; clone size: once; D gene: -; CDR3 protein: CASSIGDIDNSPLHF; CDR3 DNA: TGTGCCAGTAGTATCGGGGACATAGATAATTCACCCCTCCACTTT
V gene: TRBV12-3/TRBV12-4; J gene: TRBJ1-1; clone size: -; D gene: -; CDR3 protein: CASSPYGHLNTEAFF; CDR3 DNA: TGTGCCAGCAGTCCTTACGGACACCTGAACACTGAAGCTTTCTTT
V gene: TRBV15; J gene: TRBJ2-1; clone size: -; D gene: TRBD1; CDR3 protein: CATSRDLQGVGKSNEQFF; CDR3 DNA: TGTGCCACCAGCAGAGATCTACAGGGGGTTGGCAAAAGCAATGAGCAGTTCTTC
V gene: TRBV20-1; J gene: TRBJ1-2; clone size: -; D gene: TRBD1; CDR3 protein: CSARPTQRGRGGYTF; CDR3 DNA: TGCAGTGCTAGACCCACGCAGAGGGGGCGCGGTGGCTACACCTTC
V gene: TRBV10-3; J gene: TRBJ1-2; clone size: few; D gene: TRBD1; CDR3 protein: CAIRGTDYGYTF; CDR3 DNA: TGTGCCATCAGAGGGACAGACTATGGCTACACCTTC
V gene: TRBV27; J gene: TRBJ2-7; clone size: few; D gene: -; CDR3 protein: CASSPSAFGGDTYEQYF; CDR3 DNA: TGTGCCAGCAGTCCATCGGCCTTTGGCGGGGACACCTACGAGCAGTACTTC
V gene: TRBV5-1; J gene: TRBJ2-7; clone size: -; D gene: TRBD1; CDR3 protein: CASSQTGADEQYF; CDR3 DNA: TGCGCCAGCAGCCAAACAGGGGCAGATGAGCAGTACTTC
V gene: TRBV11-3; J gene: TRBJ1-1; clone size: -; D gene: -; CDR3 protein: CASSYYREGMNTEAFF; CDR3 DNA: TGTGCCAGCAGCTATTACAGGGAGGGGATGAACACTGAAGCTTTCTTT
V gene: TRBV28; J gene: TRBJ2-1; clone size: -; D gene: TRBD2; CDR3 protein: CASSPAGGRGPYNEQFF; CDR3 DNA: TGTGCCAGCAGTCCCGCGGGGGGAAGGGGCCCCTACAATGAGCAGTTCTTC
V gene: TRBV19; J gene: TRBJ2-7; clone size: -; D gene: -; CDR3 protein: CASRFEPSSYEQYF; CDR3 DNA: TGTGCCAGTAGGTTCGAGCCCAGCTCCTACGAGCAGTACTTC
V gene: TRBV11-3; J gene: TRBJ2-2; clone size: -; D gene: -; CDR3 protein: CASSPRSSVAGELFF; CDR3 DNA: TGTGCCAGCAGCCCTCGTTCTAGCGTTGCCGGGGAGCTGTTTTTT